These 14 T cell receptor beta chains share one sample of origin, sequenced in a study of control samples from healthy donors and cancer patients. Here immunoSEQ multiplex PCR was the method, and the copy in TCRdb shows in-frame clones only, minus some. Of 110,000 or so clones in the sample, 75% to 90% were seen once. The sample was blood. All receptors come from a woman between 50 and 59 years old in good health.

This sequence joins TRBV29-1 and TRBJ2-5; weak D call: TRBD2 (5 bases). The germline gives CDR1 SQVTM, CDR2 ANQGSEA. The CDR3 runs 12 residues. The V gene lost 7 bases and the J gene lost 2 bases, with 11 bases spanning the gap. The CDR3 loop is CSAGLPQETQYF. The CDR3, as DNA: TGCAGCGCCGGACTTCCTCAAGAGACCCAGTACTTC. Full variable domain (outside the CDR3, taken from reference TRBV29-1 and TRBJ2-5): SAVISQKPSRDICQRGTSLTIQCQVDSQVTMMFWYRQQPGQSLTLIATANQGSEATYESGFVIDKFPISRPNLTFSTLTVSNMSPEDSSIYLCSAGLPQETQYFGPGTRLLVL.

The chain uses TRBV18 and TRBJ2-2; TRBD1 aligns across 8 bases. The CDR3 runs 15 residues. The germline gives CDR1 KGHSH, CDR2 LQKENI. Trimming at V came to 5 bases and at J to 1 base, leaving 3 bases not matched to a gene. CDR3 sequence reads: CASSRQGRNTGELFF. CDR3 nucleotides: TGTGCCAGCTCAAGACAGGGGCGGAACACCGGGGAGCTGTTTTTT.

J is TRBJ1-1 and V is TRBV29-1; maybe TRBD1 (6 bases). CDR3 length: 11 residues. V lost 6 bases to trimming and J lost 7 bases, with 12 bases between them. Germline V gives CDR1 SQVTM, CDR2 ANQGSEA. The CDR3 region is CSVQGGSEAFF. The CDR3 nucleotides are TGCAGCGTACAGGGAGGGAGTGAAGCTTTCTTT.

V usage is TRBV7-3 and J usage is TRBJ2-5; possible D gene TRBD1, 5 bases. The germline CDR1 and CDR2 sequences are SGHTA and FQGTGA. This CDR3 spans 13 amino acids. Trimming removed 5 bases from V and 2 bases from J, with 9 bases in between. In DNA, the CDR3 is TGTGCCAGCAGCAGGGGCCAACAAGAGACCCAGTACTTC. This encodes CASSRGQQETQYF.

The gene calls are TRBV11-1 and TRBJ1-2, with D possibly being TRBD1 (6 bases). V lost 1 base and J lost 5, with 17 bases in between. Germline assignment: CDR1 SGHAT and CDR2 FQDESV (reference sequence). This CDR3 is built from 16 residues. CDR3 coding DNA: TGTGCCAGCAGCTTAGACGGAGCAGGGGCGTTTTATGGCTACACCTTC. It codes for CASSLDGAGAFYGYTF. Using reference TRBV11-1 and TRBJ1-2 for the parts outside the CDR3, the full variable domain is EAEVAQSPRYKITEKSQAVAFWCDPISGHATLYWYRQILGQGPELLVQFQDESVVDDSQLPKDRFSAERLKGVDSTLKIQPAELGDSAMYLCASSLDGAGAFYGYTFGSGTRLTVV.

The chain is built from TRBV5-1 and TRBJ2-7; 10 nucleotides line up with TRBD2. V shed 0 bases, J shed 7 bases, and the junction held 10 bases outside the gene matches. CDR3 length: 16 residues. Germline lookup yields CDR1 SGHRS and CDR2 YFSETQ. The CDR3 region is CASSLGSTSGEKEQYV. The DNA for the CDR3 is TGCGCCAGCAGCTTGGGGAGCACTAGCGGGGAGAAGGAGCAGTACGTC.

The V gene is TRBV20-1, the J gene TRBJ2-3, with a weak D call TRBD2 (6 bases). The length of the CDR3 is 19 residues. V gave up 3 bases and J gave up 6 bases, with 31 bases separating them. The V gene's germline CDR1 is DFQATT and CDR2 SNEGSKA (reference sequence). DNA of the CDR3: TGCAGTGCTAGTGGGGTGGGGTTGGCGGGGACCTACCCTCTGGATACGCAGTATTTT. This translates into CSASGVGLAGTYPLDTQYF.

Here the CDR3 reads CASSLTSAVDETQYF. CDR3 DNA: TGTGCCAGCAGCTTGACTAGCGCTGTAGATGAGACCCAGTACTTC. The chain employs TRBV5-4 and TRBJ2-5; TRBD2 matches at 7 bases. Germline-derived CDR1 and CDR2 are SGHNT and YYREEE (reference sequence). V lost 1 base and J lost 5; bases outside the gene matches: 8. CDR3 length: 15 residues.

This chain joins TRBV6-5 and TRBJ2-7; 12 positions match TRBD2. Germline CDR1 is MNHEY and CDR2 is SVGAGI. V gave up 4 bases and J gave up 6 bases; unmatched junction bases: 4. The CDR3 consists of 14 residues. CDR3 residues: CASSSLAGGSEQYF. The CDR3 region has the DNA TGTGCCAGCAGTTCACTAGCGGGGGGCTCCGAGCAGTACTTC.

The chain is built from TRBV3-1 (or the pseudogene TRBV3-2) and TRBJ1-2, with 7 bases lining up with TRBD1. CDR3 length: 15 residues. The V gene end was trimmed by 6 bases and the J gene end by 4 bases; junction bases not matched to a gene: 11. Germline V gene data show CDR1 as LGHDT and CDR2 as YNNKEL (reference sequence). The CDR3 DNA follows: TGTGCCAGCAGTCTAGGGGACAGAATAAGCTATGGCTACACCTTC. It translates to CASSLGDRISYGYTF.

The CDR3 nucleotides read TGCGCCAGCAGCGACAGTGGGGGGTACTATGGCTACACCTTC. Its protein product is CASSDSGGYYGYTF. The chain joins TRBV5-1 to TRBJ1-2; D may be TRBD1 (5 bases). CDR1 and CDR2 from the germline V gene are SGHRS and YFSETQ. The CDR3 extends over 14 amino acids. The ends were cut back, 4 bases at V and 3 bases at J, with 13 bases in the middle.

The chain employs TRBV12-5 and TRBJ1-2, with a weak D call TRBD1 (6 bases). The CDR3 covers 15 residues. Germline V gene sequence: CDR1 LGHNT, CDR2 FRNRAP. The V end lost 4 bases, the J end lost 2 bases, and 14 bases lay between the germline ends. CDR3 DNA: TGTGCTAGTGGTTCCGCCGGGGGCCTCAACTATGGCTACACCTTC. It specifies CASGSAGGLNYGYTF.

This clone has only one observation. In DNA form, the CDR3 reads TGTGCCAGCAGTTTCAGGGGTCTTCAAAGCTCCTATAATTCACCCCTCCACTTT. Amino acid sequence: CASSFRGLQSSYNSPLHF. V usage is TRBV27 and J usage is TRBJ1-6, with D possibly matching TRBD1 (6 bases). The germline gives CDR1 MNHEY, CDR2 SMNVEV (reference sequence). The CDR3 spans 18 residues. V was pared by 3 bases and J by 0 bases, with 15 bases between.

The rearrangement uses TRBV6-5 and TRBJ2-7; no clear D gene. The V gene lost 10 bases and the J gene lost 3 bases, with 16 bases spanning the gap. Germline V gene sequence: CDR1 MNHEY, CDR2 SVGAGI. This CDR3 is built from 13 residues. The CDR3 DNA follows: TGTGCCACCCAGCGTGGGATCCACTACGAGCAGTACTTC. Translated, it gives CATQRGIHYEQYF.